This T cell receptor beta chain was obtained from a study of blood T cells in healthy people across ages. This CDR3 is 13 amino acids long. From germline, CDR1 is SSHAT and CDR2 FNYEAQ (reference sequence). This clonotype was observed at least ten times. Compared with germline, one end of the junction differs, possibly owing to a read error. PCR was performed a second time for about 7 to 11 cycles using a sample-barcoded 5' primer and a J-beta primer mix. Each CDR3 protein gets one entry after TCRdb re-called the 5' RACE reads with MiXCR. Of 1.8 million or so distinct CDR3 sequences in the sample, 35% to 50% are singletons; the top ten hold more than 20%.

The sequence came from a human donor in good health. The V call is TRBV7-7, the J call TRBJ2-7; D is tentatively TRBD1 or TRBD2 (5 bases each). The specimen sequenced was blood. The CDR3 is CASSLGPMYEQYF. The CDR3 DNA reads TGTGCTAGCAGCTTGGGACCCATGTACGAGCAGTACTTC. The whole variable domain, filled in from reference TRBV7-7 and TRBJ2-7, reads GAGVSQSPRYKVTKRGQDVTLRCDPISSHATLYWYQQALGQGPEFLTYFNYEAQPDKSGLPSDRFSAERPEGSISTLTIQRTEQRDSAMYRCASSLGPMYEQYFGPGTRLTVT.